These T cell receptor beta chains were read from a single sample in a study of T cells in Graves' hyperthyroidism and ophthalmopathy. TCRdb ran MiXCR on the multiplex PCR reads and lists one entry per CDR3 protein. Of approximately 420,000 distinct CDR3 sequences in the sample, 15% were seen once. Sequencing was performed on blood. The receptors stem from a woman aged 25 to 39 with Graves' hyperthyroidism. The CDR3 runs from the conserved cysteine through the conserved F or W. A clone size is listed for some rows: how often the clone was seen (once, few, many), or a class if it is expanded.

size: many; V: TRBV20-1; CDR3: CSATGDRGYEQYF
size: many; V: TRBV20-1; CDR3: CSAEQGNEQFF
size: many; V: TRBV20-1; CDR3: CSAPGLDRGGYTEAFF
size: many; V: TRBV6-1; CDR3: CASSELGGSHTDTQYF
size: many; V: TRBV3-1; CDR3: CASTGQLNTEAFF
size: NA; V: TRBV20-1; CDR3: CSAERGTDSNQPQHF
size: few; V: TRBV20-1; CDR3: CSASTGVQNIQYF
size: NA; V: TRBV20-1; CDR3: CSARGGTYEQYF
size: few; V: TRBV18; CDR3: CASSPIKGNGGEQYF
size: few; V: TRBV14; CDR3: CASSQGGTVSGELFF
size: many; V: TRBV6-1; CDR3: CASSGGTEAFF
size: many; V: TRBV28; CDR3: CASRSNQVSNTEAFF
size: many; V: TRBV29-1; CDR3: CSVQRSTAEQFF
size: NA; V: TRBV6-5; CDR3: CASSYELGSYEQYF
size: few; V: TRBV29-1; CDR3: CSVEGIGNTIYF
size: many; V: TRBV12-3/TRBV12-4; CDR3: CASSLTSDSYEQYF
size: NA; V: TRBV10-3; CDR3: CAISEGREKLFF
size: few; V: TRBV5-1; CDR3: CASSLGLAGGPSYEQYF
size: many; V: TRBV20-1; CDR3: CSAGALSSYNEQFF
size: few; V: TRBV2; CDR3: CASTLTGGGRTGELFF
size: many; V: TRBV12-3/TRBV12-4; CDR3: CASSFLAGVGYEQYF
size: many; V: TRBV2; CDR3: CASSQRTGGNTEAFF
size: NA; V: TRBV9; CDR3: CASSVTLAGANEQFF
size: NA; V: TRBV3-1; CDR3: CASTKAGANTGELFF